The sequence of this T cell receptor (beta chain) was determined in a study of CD8 T cells in ankylosing spondylitis. Study-level points and caveats: Disease-linked clones reportedly showed significant enrichment in matched ankylosing spondylitis synovial fluid. About 8 highly homologous variants made up a TCR beta motif, and this motif appeared characteristic of ankylosing spondylitis blood.

In making TCR beta libraries, quantitative 5'-RACE with molecular barcodes was used. TCRdb passed the 5' RACE reads through MiXCR, listing each CDR3 protein once. The sample lists a few hundred thousand distinct CDR3 sequences, approximately 12% occurring once. This CDR3 spans 15 amino acids. The trim removed 2 bases at V and 5 bases at J, leaving 7 bases unmatched. Turning to this clonotype: Its cognate antigen is unknown.

This chain connects TRBV12-3 or TRBV12-4 to TRBJ2-3; 7 bases line up with TRBD2. Sequenced input: blood, either unsorted or a sorted T cell fraction (not recorded which). This receptor was taken from a male donor with ankylosing spondylitis. The chain's CDR3 is CASSLKASGEDTQYF. CDR3 nucleotide sequence: TGTGCCAGCAGTTTAAAGGCCAGCGGGGAAGATACGCAGTATTTT.